This entry lists 12 T cell receptor beta chains sequenced from one sample in a study of blood T cell repertoires in COVID-19 (dated by TCRdb to about 2020). Library preparation was by the immunoSEQ multiplex PCR assay. The immuneACCESS repertoire file appears here via TCRdb, limited to in-frame rearrangements. These files lack a portion of the clones; in checked studies, under half of the deficit traces to unresolved V genes, and the cause of the others is not known. This sample gives 300,000 to 500,000 clones in total; roughly 90% of them show up just once. More than 0.9% of the sample is held by the ten biggest clonotypes. Input material: PBMCs or T cells enriched from blood (not recorded which). Source of these receptors: a woman in her 30s with acute COVID-19.

This clone occurred once. CDR3 amino acids: CASFEPGTGSPLHF. The CDR3 nucleotides are TGTGCCAGCTTCGAACCCGGGACAGGGTCACCCCTCCACTTT. The gene calls are TRBV11-2 and TRBJ1-6, with 9 bases aligning to TRBD1. Germline values: CDR1 SGHAT, CDR2 FQNNGV. This CDR3 region has 14 residues. V gave up 8 bases and J gave up 10 bases; unmatched junction bases: 9.

The chain couples TRBV10-2 to TRBJ1-6; weak D call: TRBD1 (5 bases). V dropped 8 bases and J dropped 5 bases, with 13 bases sitting between them. The CDR3 consists of 14 residues. CDR1 is WSHSY, CDR2 SAAADI, per germline. Here the CDR3 DNA reads TGCGCCAGCGGTCAGGGTAGGGATAATTCACCCCTCCACTTT. Protein: CASGQGRDNSPLHF.

Here the CDR3 reads CASSPTSRGADGYTF. Written as DNA, the CDR3 is TGTGCCAGCAGCCCCACCAGTCGGGGGGCGGATGGCTACACCTTC. V usage is TRBV9 and J usage is TRBJ1-2; D might be TRBD1 (6 bases). Germline-derived CDR1 and CDR2 are SGDLS and YYNGEE. The CDR3 runs to 15 residues. Trimming took off 4 bases at V and 6 bases at J, with 19 bases between the two ends.

The chain recombines TRBV5-5 with TRBJ2-1; 7 bases align to TRBD2. The CDR3 is 16 residues long. Per germline, CDR1 SGHKS and CDR2 YYEKEE (reference sequence). Trimming cost V 4 bases and J 8 bases; bases outside gene matches: 15. The CDR3 sequence: CASSIGGGTRTHEQFF. The CDR3 bases are TGTGCCAGCAGCATTGGGGGGGGGACCAGGACCCATGAGCAGTTCTTC.

This chain uses TRBV7-9 with TRBJ2-3; D is undetermined. This CDR3 contains 12 residues. Germline lookup yields CDR1 SEHNR and CDR2 FQNEAQ (reference sequence). V dropped 8 bases and J dropped 8 bases, with 14 bases sitting between them. The CDR3 DNA follows: TGTGCCAGCCACGGTACGGGTCTTACGCAGTATTTT. Translated, it gives CASHGTGLTQYF.

This clone came up a few times. The rearrangement joins TRBV5-1 to TRBJ1-3, with 7 bases matching TRBD1. Germline V gene lookup returns CDR1 SGHRS and CDR2 YFSETQ. After removal of 2 bases from V and 1 base from J, the junction contained 12 bases not matched to a gene. The CDR3 length is 18 residues. As DNA, the CDR3 is TGCGCCAGCAGCTTCGGGGGACAGAACACTTTTTCTGGAAACACCATATATTTT. This gives the protein CASSFGGQNTFSGNTIYF.

The V gene is TRBV5-1, the J gene TRBJ2-7, with a possible D match to TRBD1 (5 bases). Deletions cut 4 bases from V and 6 bases from J, with 14 bases between. This CDR3 region has 13 residues. CDR1 SGHRS and CDR2 YFSETQ come from the germline V gene. CDR3 coding DNA: TGCGCCAGCAGCAAACAGGAGCTCCCCGAGCAGTACTTC. As protein: CASSKQELPEQYF.

The rearrangement links TRBV7-2 to TRBJ2-3, with a tentative D call TRBD2 (5 bases). The germline CDR1 and CDR2 sequences are SGHTA and FQGNSA. The CDR3 has 13 residues. V was clipped by 4 bases and J by 5 bases, with 10 bases between them. CDR3: CASSSFRGDTQYF. CDR3 nucleotides: TGTGCCAGCAGCTCTTTCCGGGGAGATACGCAGTATTTT.

The J gene is TRBJ2-7, the V gene TRBV6-5, with D unresolved. Deletions cut 5 bases from V and 3 bases from J, with 14 bases between. There are 14 residues in the CDR3. CDR1 is MNHEY and CDR2 is SVGAGI in the germline V gene. The CDR3 nucleotides read TGTGCCAGCAGTCGGTCGGCTGGGCTCTACGAGCAGTACTTC. Translation: CASSRSAGLYEQYF.

The chain joins TRBV19 to TRBJ2-1; a weak D match, TRBD1 (6 bases). Trimming removed 2 bases from V and 0 bases from J, with 11 bases in between. Germline lookup yields CDR1 LNHDA and CDR2 SQIVND (reference sequence). The CDR3 loop spans 16 amino acids. The CDR3 is CASSIQQGPSYNEQFF. DNA of the CDR3: TGTGCCAGTAGTATACAACAGGGACCCTCCTACAATGAGCAGTTCTTC.

This clone was observed a single time. This chain joins TRBV7-8 and TRBJ2-1; 8 bases match TRBD2. Germline V gene data show CDR1 as SGHVS and CDR2 as FQNEAQ. This CDR3 has 16 amino acids. Losses at the gene ends were 2 bases for V and 3 bases for J; bases not matched to a gene: 6. CDR3 loop: CASSLMGGGNYNEQFF. CDR3 nucleotides: TGTGCCAGCAGCTTAATGGGCGGGGGGAACTACAATGAGCAGTTCTTC. Based on the CDR3 plus reference TRBV7-8 and TRBJ2-1, the full variable domain is GAGVSQSPRYKVAKRGQDVALRCDPISGHVSLFWYQQALGQGPEFLTYFQNEAQLDKSGLPSDRFFAERPEGSVSTLKIQRTQQEDSAVYLCASSLMGGGNYNEQFFGPGTRLTVL.

The V gene is TRBV2, the J gene TRBJ2-7; 9 bases align to TRBD2. In germline, CDR1 is SNHLY, CDR2 FYNNEI. J lost 0 bases, V lost 5 bases, and 5 bases had no gene match. The CDR3 is 15 amino acids. CDR3 nucleotide sequence: TGTGCCAGCAGTCGACTAGCGGTGAGCTCCTACGAGCAGTACTTC. It encodes CASSRLAVSSYEQYF.